The 10 T cell receptor beta chains below come from one sample, sequenced in a study of CD8 T cells in ankylosing spondylitis. TCRdb fed the 5' RACE reads into MiXCR, producing one record per CDR3 protein. The sample includes under 55,000 distinct CDR3 sequences, about 7.8% seen only once; the top ten take about 8.9%. Input material: blood, either unsorted or a sorted T cell fraction (not recorded which). The origin of the receptors is a female donor with ankylosing spondylitis or in good health (not recorded which).

This clonotype was picked up a small number of times. This sequence joins TRBV3-1 and TRBJ2-1; 13 bases match TRBD2. Unmatched junction bases numbered 11, after V lost 7 bases and J lost 5 bases. Germline V gene data show CDR1 as LGHDT and CDR2 as YNNKEL (reference sequence). The CDR3 is made up of 17 amino acids. In DNA form, the CDR3 reads TGTGCCAGCACCCTCTGGGAAGGGACTAGCGGGAACAATGAGCAGTTCTTC. Amino acids: CASTLWEGTSGNNEQFF.

The table lists this clonotype with many counts. The chain has TRBV5-1 and TRBJ2-3; no firm D call. The CDR3 runs to 15 residues. Looked up from germline, CDR1 is SGHRS and CDR2 is YFSETQ. Between the trimmed V and J ends, which lost 0 bases and 2 bases, there was a span of 10 bases. The CDR3 sequence is CASSLGTVNTDTQYF. The DNA for the CDR3 is TGCGCCAGCAGCTTGGGGACGGTGAACACAGATACGCAGTATTTT.

This clonotype is medium-sized within its sample. The chain couples TRBV29-1 to TRBJ2-1; 7 bases map to TRBD1. V was clipped by 1 base and J by 0 bases; unmatched bases: 3. The germline CDR1 and CDR2 sequences are SQVTM and ANQGSEA. This CDR3 comprises 15 residues. Written as DNA, the CDR3 is TGCAGCGTTGAAGTATGGGACAGCTCCTACAATGAGCAGTTCTTC. Amino acids: CSVEVWDSSYNEQFF.

This clonotype was seen at least ten times. The chain links TRBV20-1 to TRBJ2-3; tentatively, D is TRBD2 (5 bases). V shed 5 bases and J shed 8 bases, with 8 bases lying between them. Germline values: CDR1 DFQATT, CDR2 SNEGSKA (reference sequence). This CDR3 region has 10 residues. The CDR3 spells CSAGGGTQYF. DNA of the CDR3: TGCAGTGCTGGAGGCGGTACGCAGTATTTT.

This clonotype came up many times. The chain has TRBV21-1 and TRBJ2-7; TRBD1, as called in the table, went unchecked against the DNA. TRBV21-1 is a known pseudogene. This CDR3 is built from 15 residues. This chain's CDR3 is CASSSRPRTTYEQYV. DNA for the CDR3: TGTGCCAGCAGCAGCAGACCCCGGACAACCTACGAGCAGTACGTC.

This clonotype was seen at least ten times. V is TRBV18 and J is TRBJ2-5, with 12 nucleotides matching TRBD2. The V segment lost 5 bases and the J segment 2 bases; nucleotides outside the gene matches: 9. The CDR3 has 17 amino acids. Per the germline V gene, CDR1 is KGHSH and CDR2 is LQKENI. The CDR3 nucleotides read TGTGCCAGCTCAGACGGACTAGCGGGAAGAACTCAAGAGACCCAGTACTTC. The encoded protein is CASSDGLAGRTQETQYF.

In this sample, this clonotype turned up many times. CDR3: CASSSGGHGYTF. CDR3 nucleotide sequence: TGTGCCAGCAGTTCAGGGGGCCATGGCTACACCTTC. The chain recombines TRBV12-3 or TRBV12-4 with TRBJ1-2, with TRBD1 matching 8 bases. The CDR3 is 12 amino acids. With 4 bases clipped from V and 6 bases from J, the junction kept 1 base outside the gene matches.

This clonotype is medium-sized. The gene calls are TRBV20-1 and TRBJ2-1, with 10 positions matching TRBD2. The V and J ends lost 3 bases and 5 bases, in that order; junction bases with no gene match: 4. Germline CDR1 DFQATT, CDR2 SNEGSKA (reference sequence). The CDR3 covers 14 residues. In nucleotides, the CDR3 is TGCAGTGCTAGCCCAGCGGGGGGGCACAATGAGCAGTTCTTC. This encodes CSASPAGGHNEQFF.

This clonotype was observed many times. The chain links TRBV5-5 to TRBJ2-5; D is ambiguous. The V and J ends lost 2 bases and 2 bases respectively, with 4 bases between them. This CDR3 contains 12 residues. Germline CDR1 is SGHKS and CDR2 is YYEKEE (reference sequence). The CDR3 nucleotides are TGTGCCAGCAGCTTAGTGCAAGAGACCCAGTACTTC. Translated: CASSLVQETQYF.

In its sample, this clonotype was seen many times. The chain links TRBV20-1 to TRBJ1-2, with D possibly matching TRBD1 (5 bases). CDR3 length equals 14 residues. Trimming shortened V by 0 bases and J by 4 bases, and 12 bases separated the two germline ends. Germline V gene lookup returns CDR1 DFQATT and CDR2 SNEGSKA (reference sequence). CDR3 sequence: CSARDGGALYGYTF. The DNA for the CDR3 is TGCAGTGCTAGAGATGGAGGGGCCCTCTATGGCTACACCTTC.